Shown below are 27 T cell receptor beta chains from a single sample sequenced in a study of identical twins. MiXCR was run by TCRdb on the 5' RACE reads, yielding one entry per CDR3 protein. The sample includes approximately 220,000 distinct CDR3 sequences, over 8% of them seen just once. Sequencing was carried out using memory (CD45RO+) T cells sorted from blood. These receptors all come from a woman aged 18-29 years in good health.

This chain joins TRBV6-2 or TRBV6-3 and TRBJ1-1; D gene uncertain. The CDR3 spans 17 residues. Looked up from germline, CDR1 is MNHEY and CDR2 is SVGEGT. The V end was cut by 5 bases, the J end by 1 base, with 20 bases between. As DNA, the CDR3 is TGTGCCAGCAGTCATCCTTGGGCATCCCTTGCGAACACTGAAGCTTTCTTT. As protein: CASSHPWASLANTEAFF.

This clonotype has a count of ten or more. The chain is built from TRBV11-3 and TRBJ2-1, with 10 bases fitting TRBD2. This CDR3 is built from 15 residues. Germline values: CDR1 SGHNT, CDR2 YENEEA. V dropped 1 base and J dropped 7; count of bases not matched to a gene: 4. The CDR3 region is CASSLVASGRNEQFF. The CDR3 coding sequence is TGTGCCAGCAGCTTAGTAGCTAGCGGGAGAAATGAGCAGTTCTTC.

Ten or more counts support this clonotype. The chain is built from TRBV20-1 and TRBJ2-1; D gene ambiguous. Germline V gene sequence: CDR1 DFQATT, CDR2 SNEGSKA (reference sequence). V was shortened by 0 bases and J by 0 bases, with 9 bases between the two germline ends. The CDR3 sequence is 15 residues long. The CDR3 DNA reads as TGCAGTGCTAGAGATAGGCGACCCTCCTACAATGAGCAGTTCTTC. Translated: CSARDRRPSYNEQFF.

This clonotype showed up many times. The V gene is TRBV12-3 or TRBV12-4, the J gene TRBJ1-1; 9 bases fit TRBD1. V trimming: 7 bases; J trimming: 6 bases; junction bases outside the gene matches: 6. This CDR3 region has 13 residues. In DNA form, the CDR3 reads TGTGCCAGCACCGGACAGGGGTCCTCTGAAGCTTTCTTT. This translates into CASTGQGSSEAFF.

This clonotype came up many times. The chain carries TRBV27 and TRBJ2-5; TRBD2 agrees at 8 bases. Germline V gene lookup returns CDR1 MNHEY and CDR2 SMNVEV (reference sequence). With 2 bases clipped from V and 9 bases from J, the junction kept 5 bases outside the gene matches. The CDR3 is made up of 13 amino acids. DNA for the CDR3: TGTGCCAGCAGTTTACTAGCGGGCGGGGCCCAGTACTTC. It is translated as CASSLLAGGAQYF.

This clonotype was counted many times. This chain uses TRBV4-3 with TRBJ2-1; D call uncertain. CDR1 is LGHNA, CDR2 YSLEER, per germline. The CDR3 sequence is 14 residues long. Trimming removed 0 bases from V and 10 bases from J, with 13 bases in between. The CDR3 loop is CASSQDVTPREQFF. The CDR3 coding sequence is TGCGCCAGCAGCCAAGATGTGACCCCAAGGGAGCAGTTCTTC.

This clonotype was found many times. The J gene is TRBJ2-3, the V gene TRBV7-2; maybe TRBD2 (6 bases). The V and J ends lost 3 bases and 4 bases respectively, with 14 bases between them. This CDR3 has 15 residues. Germline assignment: CDR1 SGHTA and CDR2 FQGNSA. CDR3 amino acids: CASSFSSGAPDTQYF. CDR3 DNA sequence: TGTGCCAGCAGCTTTTCATCGGGAGCCCCAGATACGCAGTATTTT. Drawing the rest from reference TRBV7-2 and TRBJ2-3, the complete variable domain is GAGVSQSPSNKVTEKGKDVELRCDPISGHTALYWYRQSLGQGLEFLIYFQGNSAPDKSGLPSDRFSAERTGGSVSTLTIQRTQQEDSAVYLCASSFSSGAPDTQYFGPGTRLTVL.

There are many counts of this clonotype. The rearrangement joins TRBV9 to TRBJ2-3, with D uncertain. V lost 3 bases and J lost 3, with 5 bases in between. CDR3 size: 12 residues. CDR1 and CDR2 (germline): SGDLS, YYNGEE. In nucleotides, the CDR3 is TGTGCCAGCAGCGGAGAGACAGATACGCAGTATTTT. It translates to CASSGETDTQYF.

A few counts support this clonotype. The rearrangement links TRBV11-2 to TRBJ1-2; D remains ambiguous. The V gene lost 5 bases and the J gene lost 2 bases, with 15 bases spanning the gap. Germline-derived CDR1 and CDR2 are SGHAT and FQNNGV. The CDR3 is 15 residues long. Here the CDR3 reads CASSDQGGPNYGYTF. In nucleotides, the CDR3 is TGTGCCAGCAGCGACCAAGGAGGGCCGAACTATGGCTACACCTTC.

The chain uses TRBV20-1 and TRBJ2-7, with D perhaps matching TRBD2 (5 bases). Between the trimmed V and J ends, which lost 1 base and 5 bases, there was a span of 12 bases. The germline V gene encodes CDR1 DFQATT and CDR2 SNEGSKA (reference sequence). This CDR3 spans 13 amino acids. CDR3 DNA: TGCAGTGCTAGAGTCGGTGCGAGGGACGAGCAGTACTTC. As protein: CSARVGARDEQYF.

The table lists this clonotype with a few counts. The chain joins TRBV18 to TRBJ1-2; 9 bases are shared with TRBD1. The CDR3 is 15 residues long. Germline CDR1 reads KGHSH; CDR2 reads LQKENI. Trimming took 3 bases from V and 6 from J; bases not matched to a gene: 8. The CDR3 DNA follows: TGTGCCAGCTCACCTCAACAGGGGGCACAGAATGGCTACACCTTC. Protein product: CASSPQQGAQNGYTF. The whole variable domain, filled in from reference TRBV18 and TRBJ1-2, reads NAGVMQNPRHLVRRRGQEARLRCSPMKGHSHVYWYRQLPEEGLKFMVYLQKENIIDESGMPKERFSAEFPKEGPSILRIQQVVRGDSAAYFCASSPQQGAQNGYTFGSGTRLTVV.

Many counts were recorded for this clonotype. Written as DNA, the CDR3 is TGTGCCAGCAGCTCCGACAGGGGGCAGTTCTTC. It specifies CASSSDRGQFF. The chain is built from TRBV9 and TRBJ2-1; 8 bases map to TRBD1. V trimming: 4 bases; J trimming: 12 bases; junction bases outside the gene matches: 3. Germline CDR1 reads SGDLS; CDR2 reads YYNGEE. The CDR3 length is 11 residues.

This clonotype was seen a handful of times. J is TRBJ1-6 and V is TRBV7-9; no firm D call. The CDR3 contains 16 residues. The V gene lost 1 base and the J gene lost 0 bases, with 7 bases spanning the gap. The germline V gene encodes CDR1 SEHNR and CDR2 FQNEAQ (reference sequence). The CDR3 nucleotides read TGTGCCAGCAGCTTAGACGGGTTCTCCTATAATTCACCCCTCCACTTT. This codes for CASSLDGFSYNSPLHF.

In this sample, this clonotype turned up a few times. The CDR3 sequence: CASKEDAFSDTQYF. The CDR3 DNA sequence: TGTGCCAGCAAAGAGGACGCGTTCTCAGATACGCAGTATTTT. The chain carries TRBV2 and TRBJ2-3; D gene uncertain. Trimming removed 7 bases from V and 4 bases from J, with 15 bases in between. Germline V gene sequence: CDR1 SNHLY, CDR2 FYNNEI. The CDR3 has 14 residues. The full variable domain, with the rest looked up from reference TRBV2 and TRBJ2-3, is EPEVTQTPSHQVTQMGQEVILRCVPISNHLYFYWYRQILGQKVEFLVSFYNNEISEKSEIFDDQFSVERPDGSNFTLKIRSTKLEDSAMYFCASKEDAFSDTQYFGPGTRLTVL.

This clonotype was detected ten times or more. J is TRBJ1-1 and V is TRBV5-1; D is undetermined. V dropped 0 bases and J dropped 4 bases, with 10 bases sitting between them. The CDR3 has 14 amino acids. In germline, CDR1 is SGHRS, CDR2 YFSETQ. This CDR3 is CASSLEGRFTEAFF. DNA for the CDR3: TGCGCCAGCAGCTTGGAAGGCAGATTCACTGAAGCTTTCTTT.

The V and J genes are TRBV20-1 and TRBJ1-1; 10 nucleotides agree with TRBD1. The CDR3 sequence is 15 residues long. Trimming removed 3 bases from V and 8 bases from J; junction bases left unmatched: 12. Germline CDR1 and CDR2: DFQATT and SNEGSKA (reference sequence). The CDR3 region is CSARHLGQGDWEAFF. CDR3 DNA: TGCAGTGCTAGGCACCTCGGACAGGGGGACTGGGAAGCTTTCTTT.

The count of this clonotype is one. V usage is TRBV18 and J usage is TRBJ1-1; D remains unclear. CDR1 and CDR2 from the germline V gene are KGHSH and LQKENI. The CDR3 runs to 13 residues. Trimming cost V 0 bases and J 6 bases, with 8 bases left between them. CDR3 in amino acids: CASSPPGSPEAFF. The CDR3 nucleotides read TGTGCCAGCTCACCACCAGGGAGCCCTGAAGCTTTCTTT.

This clonotype occurred many times. The chain links TRBV7-9 to TRBJ1-1; D remains ambiguous. The CDR3 sequence is 11 residues long. V was shortened by 5 bases and J by 8 bases, with 9 bases between the two germline ends. Germline CDR1 is SEHNR and CDR2 is FQNEAQ (reference sequence). This chain's CDR3 is CASSEGLEAFF. The CDR3 nucleotides are TGTGCCAGCAGCGAAGGGTTAGAAGCTTTCTTT.

This clonotype was recorded at least ten times. The V and J genes are TRBV5-1 and TRBJ1-1; the D is unclear. The CDR3 has 14 residues. Germline V gene data show CDR1 as SGHRS and CDR2 as YFSETQ. Between the trimmed V and J ends, which lost 4 bases and 0 bases, there was a span of 10 bases. This CDR3 is CASSGGLMNTEAFF. The CDR3 DNA is TGCGCCAGCAGCGGAGGACTGATGAACACTGAAGCTTTCTTT.

This rearrangement joins TRBV6-1 to TRBJ1-4; D gene ambiguous. CDR1 MNHNS and CDR2 SASEGT come from the germline V gene. The CDR3 covers 14 residues. V gave up 6 bases and J gave up 6 bases, with 14 bases separating them. In DNA form, the CDR3 reads TGTGCCAGCAGACCGGGAGAAGGTTATGAAAAACTGTTTTTT. The encoded protein is CASRPGEGYEKLFF.

The chain carries TRBV5-1 and TRBJ2-3; 9 bases are a match to TRBD1. J lost 5 bases, V lost 10 bases, and 8 bases had no gene match. Germline CDR1 SGHRS, CDR2 YFSETQ. This CDR3 comprises 13 residues. The CDR3 is CAGRTGAGDTQYF. As DNA, the CDR3 is TGCGCCGGAAGGACAGGGGCTGGAGATACGCAGTATTTT.

This clonotype occurred a few times. This rearrangement joins TRBV7-9 to TRBJ1-3; D gene uncertain. V shed 1 base and J shed 2 bases, with 3 bases lying between them. This CDR3 has 13 residues. Germline lookup yields CDR1 SEHNR and CDR2 FQNEAQ (reference sequence). CDR3 nucleotide sequence: TGTGCCAGCAGCTTAGTCCCTGGAAACACCATATATTTT. It is translated as CASSLVPGNTIYF. Full variable domain (missing parts from reference TRBV7-9 and TRBJ1-3): DTGVSQNPRHKITKRGQNVTFRCDPISEHNRLYWYRQTLGQGPEFLTYFQNEAQLEKSRLLSDRFSAERPKGSFSTLEIQRTEQGDSAMYLCASSLVPGNTIYFGEGSWLTVV.

In its sample, this clonotype was seen many times. V is TRBV6-2 or TRBV6-3 and J is TRBJ2-1; TRBD2 matches 11 bases. Trimming removed 6 bases from V and 8 bases from J; junction bases left unmatched: 12. Germline assignment: CDR1 MNHEY and CDR2 SVGEGT. The CDR3 totals 16 residues. The CDR3: CASSHLLAGGNDEQFF. The CDR3 DNA reads TGTGCCAGCAGCCACTTGCTAGCGGGAGGTAATGATGAGCAGTTCTTC.

This chain joins TRBV9 and TRBJ2-3; no firm D call. The CDR3 has 12 amino acids. Germline CDR1 is SGDLS and CDR2 is YYNGEE. Trimming took off 1 base at V and 4 bases at J, with 4 bases between the two ends. CDR3 residues: CASSVWADTQYF. The CDR3 DNA sequence: TGTGCCAGCAGCGTATGGGCAGATACGCAGTATTTT.

This clonotype was observed many times. The V gene is TRBV12-3 or TRBV12-4, the J gene TRBJ2-7, with D hard to call. The CDR3 extends over 11 amino acids. Trimming took off 6 bases at V and 3 bases at J, with 6 bases between the two ends. CDR3 residues: CASRGDYEQYF. The CDR3 DNA follows: TGTGCCAGCAGGGGTGACTACGAGCAGTACTTC.

V and J are TRBV20-1 and TRBJ2-3; unclear D gene. V gave up 0 bases and J gave up 3 bases, with 4 bases separating them. The CDR3 is 12 residues long. Germline lookup yields CDR1 DFQATT and CDR2 SNEGSKA (reference sequence). The CDR3 reads CSAREETDTQYF. CDR3 nucleotide sequence: TGCAGTGCTAGAGAAGAGACAGATACGCAGTATTTT.

This clonotype was seen at least ten times. The chain uses TRBV12-3 or TRBV12-4 and TRBJ2-7; D gene ambiguous. This CDR3 is 12 amino acids long. Trimming removed 3 bases from V and 5 bases from J, with 8 bases in between. The CDR3 DNA reads TGTGCCAGCAGTTTGGAAGCTGACGAGCAGTACTTC. As protein: CASSLEADEQYF.